The entry below describes one T cell receptor beta chain. Analysis merged second doses at about 4 or about 12 weeks. V was pared by 3 bases and J by 0 bases, with 5 bases between. The CDR3 sequence is 14 residues long. Germline CDR1 and CDR2: SEHNR and FQNEAQ (reference sequence). These data originate in a study of T cell responses to AZD1222 COVID-19 vaccine. Assay used: immunoSEQ multiplex PCR; TCRdb lists only in-frame clones, some missing. The profile shows 150,000 to 250,000 clones, about 89% of them singletons. The sample was peripheral blood, taken 28 days after the second AZD1222 dose. The source of this sequence is an adult who received the AZD1222 COVID-19 vaccine. The chain employs TRBV7-9 and TRBJ1-4, with D unclear. The CDR3 sequence: CASSFSATNEKLFF. CDR3 DNA sequence: TGTGCCAGCAGCTTCTCCGCAACTAATGAAAAACTGTTTTTT.